The entry below describes one T cell receptor (beta chain). This clonotype was counted ten times or more. Its antigen remains undetermined. No much larger clonotype is one base removed from it; base qualities were not supplied. Spanning cysteine to phenylalanine, the CDR3 consists of 15 amino acids. Solely the CDR3 DNA is kept, with 45 bases framed from the first base. Taken from the germline V gene, the CDR1 and CDR2 loops are MDHEN and SYDVKM. V is trimmed back by 5 bases and J by 1 base, and the junction contains 6 bases that no gene match accounts for. Graves' hyperthyroidism was defined as stable when no progression to ophthalmopathy occurred over 18 months of follow-up. Hyperthyroidism patients were newly diagnosed, with disease duration under 2 months, and aged 18 to 65 years. The study excluded patients with uncontrolled infections, other autoimmune diseases, pregnancy or lactation. Diagnoses relied on clinical symptoms, serum thyroxine and TRAb, thyroid ultrasound and orbital computed tomography. PBMCs were isolated from about 9.1 ml of fresh peripheral blood by Ficoll-Paque density gradient centrifugation. Trizol reagent was used to extract total RNA, and RNA quality was then checked on an Agilent 2100 Bioanalyzer.

The data originate from a study of T cells in Graves' hyperthyroidism and ophthalmopathy (dated by TCRdb to the late 2010s). In the study overall: Peripheral blood samples were taken at initial diagnosis, before any treatment was given. TCR V-J signatures able to tell the groups apart were searched for in a discovery cohort of 90 to 100 patients, of whom roughly 42 had Graves' ophthalmopathy and 57 had stable Graves' hyperthyroidism. An independent validation cohort of under 20 hyperthyroidism patients and about 15 patients who later progressed to ophthalmopathy tested prospective prediction of ophthalmopathy. The 100 discovery patients were randomly divided into training and test sets at a 7:3 ratio. In addition, the study compared T-cell repertoires in thyroid tissue and in blood from 6 or 7 Graves' hyperthyroidism patients. After blood sampling, hyperthyroidism patients were treated with methimazole at a starting dose of 30 mg daily, and ophthalmopathy patients were treated with high-dose intravenous methylprednisolone. The paper reports TCR Vbeta CDR3 sequencing of approximately 130 peripheral blood samples: 43 ophthalmopathy, under 85 hyperthyroidism and about 17 progressor patients. Results the study describes overall, beyond this receptor: In validation, the model predicted progression to ophthalmopathy a median of roughly 6.5 months before onset, with approximately 70% sensitivity and around 76% specificity. A model built on a 13 V-J signature distinguished ophthalmopathy from stable hyperthyroidism, reaching about 88% sensitivity and around 81% specificity in cross-validation and 80%/75% in testing. Most expanded thyroid clonotypes (frequency above 0.001) were also detected in blood, a finding suggesting that blood repertoires may reflect thyroid immune responses. Sample size was not statistically predetermined, and blinding of investigators to group allocation was not performed.

TCR beta CDR3 regions were amplified from RNA transcripts. For the first round of RT-PCR on the TCR CDR3, the HTBI primer set was used together with the Qiagen OneStep RT-PCR kit. A second multiplex PCR round built the libraries, followed by size selection and purification. Paired-end sequencing of the libraries was performed with 100 bp reads on an Illumina HiSeq2000. Processing in the source paper ran as follows. Raw data were processed with SOAPnuke, discarding reads with adapters, uncalled bases, mean Phred below 15, or no exact constant-primer or identifier match. COPE v1.2.5 was used to merge high-quality paired reads, and clonotypes were defined as unique nucleotide sequences. Clonotypes were aligned to IMGT TRBV, TRBD and TRBJ reference segments using MiTCR v1.1. Analysis was restricted to V-J combinations with a frequency above 0.0001, which covered 99% to 99.2% of repertoires. The TCS score was defined as F50 (clonal expansion) divided by E x V (chaos), with BLOSUM62-based TCRdist calculated between CDR3 peptides within each V-J. Welch's t-statistics and random forest reduced just over 500 V-J features to around 14, which were used in a naive Bayes classifier (R e1071). TCRdb handled the public reads itself, with Q25 trimming in fastp and clone calling in MiXCR, and kept productive beta chains. Each CDR3 protein appears once, grouped with its most common genes and DNA. TCRdb, rather than the study authors, made the V and J calls. Within this sample are hundreds of thousands of distinct CDR3 sequences, with 12% to 15% of them counted one time only. 9.5% to 13% of the sample lies in the top ten.

The receptor's source is a woman in her late teens or twenties with Graves' hyperthyroidism. The chain joins TRBV28 to TRBJ2-3, and 7 bases in between align with TRBD1. The sequenced sample consisted of blood. The CDR3 protein is CASSPQGDRTDTQYF. The base sequence is TGTGCCAGCAGTCCCCAGGGGGATCGCACAGATACGCAGTATTTT.